The clone carrying this T cell receptor (beta chain) was seen a handful of times. Antigen unknown. The germline gives CDR1 KGHDR, CDR2 SFDVKD. CDR3 length: 15 amino acids. With 4 bases removed from V and 5 bases from J, the gap between germline ends came to 16 bases. The data were obtained in a study of T cell repertoires in cytomegalovirus infection. Overall study: Through public TCR beta signatures, both CMV infection and matching HLA type were indicated. Study-wide results and limits: The cumulative frequency of public TCR beta families distinguished individuals who carried CMV together with the relevant HLA.

Each CDR3 protein is one row after TCRdb ran MiXCR on the reads. The sample has fewer than 350,000 distinct CDR3 sequences; around a tenth are singletons. The material sequenced was PBMCs. The J gene is TRBJ1-2, the V gene TRBV24-1, with D possibly matching TRBD1 (5 bases). The receptor comes from a human donor in good health (CMV status not recorded). Some clones in this sample may be carry-over from other donors' samples. DNA of the CDR3: TGTGCCACCAGTGACATTCAGGGACTCGGTTATGGCTACACCTTC. It is translated as CATSDIQGLGYGYTF.